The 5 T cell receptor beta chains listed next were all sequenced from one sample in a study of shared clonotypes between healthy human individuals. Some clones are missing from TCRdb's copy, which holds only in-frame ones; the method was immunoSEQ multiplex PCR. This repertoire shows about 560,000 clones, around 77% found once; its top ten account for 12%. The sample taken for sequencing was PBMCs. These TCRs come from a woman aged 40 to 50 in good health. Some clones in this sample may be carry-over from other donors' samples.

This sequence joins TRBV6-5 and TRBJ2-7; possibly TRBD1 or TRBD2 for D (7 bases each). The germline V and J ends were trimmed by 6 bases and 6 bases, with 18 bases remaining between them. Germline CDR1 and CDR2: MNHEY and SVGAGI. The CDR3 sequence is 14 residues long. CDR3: CASSPQGGFGEQYF. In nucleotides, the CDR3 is TGTGCCAGCAGCCCTCAGGGGGGGTTTGGCGAGCAGTACTTC.

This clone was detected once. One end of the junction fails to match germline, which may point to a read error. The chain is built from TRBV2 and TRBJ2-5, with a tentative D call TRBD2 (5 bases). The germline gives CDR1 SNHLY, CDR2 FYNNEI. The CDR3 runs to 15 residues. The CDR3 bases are TGCGCCAGCGGTGAGACCAGTATAGACCAAGAGACCCAGTACTTC. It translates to CASGETSIDQETQYF. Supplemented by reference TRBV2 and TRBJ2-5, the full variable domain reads EPEVTQTPSHQVTQMGQEVILRCVPISNHLYFYWYRQILGQKVEFLVSFYNNEISEKSEIFDDQFSVERPDGSNFTLKIRSTKLEDSAMYFCASGETSIDQETQYFGPGTRLLVL.

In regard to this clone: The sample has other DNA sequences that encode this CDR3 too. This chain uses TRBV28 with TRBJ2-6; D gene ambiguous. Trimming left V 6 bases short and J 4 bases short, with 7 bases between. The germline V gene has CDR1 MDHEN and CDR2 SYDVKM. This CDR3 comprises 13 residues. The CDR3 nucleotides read TGTGCCAGCAGCCCCGGCGGGGCCAACGTCCTGACTTTC. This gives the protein CASSPGGANVLTF.

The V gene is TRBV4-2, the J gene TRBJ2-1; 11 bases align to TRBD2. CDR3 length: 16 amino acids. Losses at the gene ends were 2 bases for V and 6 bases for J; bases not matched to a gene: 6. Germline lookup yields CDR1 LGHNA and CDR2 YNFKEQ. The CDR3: CASSQHSGRGSNEQFF. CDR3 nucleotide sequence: TGTGCCAGCAGCCAACATAGCGGGAGGGGTAGCAATGAGCAGTTCTTC.

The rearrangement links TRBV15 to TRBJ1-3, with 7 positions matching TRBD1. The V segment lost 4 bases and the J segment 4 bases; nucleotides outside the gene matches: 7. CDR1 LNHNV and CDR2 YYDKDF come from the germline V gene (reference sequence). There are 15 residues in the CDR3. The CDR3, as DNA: TGTGCCACCAGCATTACCAGGGGGGCAGGAAACACCATATATTTT. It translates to CATSITRGAGNTIYF.